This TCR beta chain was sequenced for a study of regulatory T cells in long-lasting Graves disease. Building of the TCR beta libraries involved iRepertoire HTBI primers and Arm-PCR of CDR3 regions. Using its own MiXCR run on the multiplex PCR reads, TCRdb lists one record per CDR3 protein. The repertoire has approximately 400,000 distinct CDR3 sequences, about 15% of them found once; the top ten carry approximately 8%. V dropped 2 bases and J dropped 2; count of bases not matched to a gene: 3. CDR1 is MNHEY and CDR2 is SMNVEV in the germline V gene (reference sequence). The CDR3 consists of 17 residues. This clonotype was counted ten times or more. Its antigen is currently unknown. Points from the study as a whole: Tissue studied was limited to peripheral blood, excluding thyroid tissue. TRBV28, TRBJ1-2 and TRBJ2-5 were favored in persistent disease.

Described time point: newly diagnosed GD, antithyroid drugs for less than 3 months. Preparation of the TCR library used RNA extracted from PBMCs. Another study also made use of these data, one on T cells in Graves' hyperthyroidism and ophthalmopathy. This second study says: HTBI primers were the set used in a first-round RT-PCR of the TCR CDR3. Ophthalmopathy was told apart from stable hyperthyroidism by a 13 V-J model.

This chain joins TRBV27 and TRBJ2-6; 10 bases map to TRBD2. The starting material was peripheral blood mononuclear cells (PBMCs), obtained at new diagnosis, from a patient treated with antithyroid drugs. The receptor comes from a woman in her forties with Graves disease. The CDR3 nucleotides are TGTGCCAGCAGTTTACTAGCGGGAGTCACTGGGGCCAACGTCCTGACTTTC. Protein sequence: CASSLLAGVTGANVLTF.